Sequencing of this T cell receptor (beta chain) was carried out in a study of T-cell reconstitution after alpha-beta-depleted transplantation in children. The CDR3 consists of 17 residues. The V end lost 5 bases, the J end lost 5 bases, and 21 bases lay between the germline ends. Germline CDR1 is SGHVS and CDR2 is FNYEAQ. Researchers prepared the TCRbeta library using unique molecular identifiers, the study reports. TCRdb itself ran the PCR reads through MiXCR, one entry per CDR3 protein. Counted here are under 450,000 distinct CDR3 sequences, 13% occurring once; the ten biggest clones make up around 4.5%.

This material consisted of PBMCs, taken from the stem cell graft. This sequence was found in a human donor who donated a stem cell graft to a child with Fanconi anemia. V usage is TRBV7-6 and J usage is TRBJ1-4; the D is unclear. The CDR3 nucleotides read TGTGCCAGCAGCCCCGGGGTAGGGAAGGGCCTCAATGAAAAACTGTTTTTT. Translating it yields CASSPGVGKGLNEKLFF.